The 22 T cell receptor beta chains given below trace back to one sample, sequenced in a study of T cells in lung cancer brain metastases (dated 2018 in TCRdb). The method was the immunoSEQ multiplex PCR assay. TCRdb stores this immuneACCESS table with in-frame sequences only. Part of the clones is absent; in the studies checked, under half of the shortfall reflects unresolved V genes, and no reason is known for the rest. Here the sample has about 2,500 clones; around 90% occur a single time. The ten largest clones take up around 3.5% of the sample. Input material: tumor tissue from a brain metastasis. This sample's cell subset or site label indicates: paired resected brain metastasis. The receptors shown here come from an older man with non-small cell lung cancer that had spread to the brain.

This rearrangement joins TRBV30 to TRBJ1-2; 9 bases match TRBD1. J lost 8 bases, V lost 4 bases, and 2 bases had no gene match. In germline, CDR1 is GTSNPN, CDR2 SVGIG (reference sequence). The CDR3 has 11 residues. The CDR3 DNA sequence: TGTGCCTGGAACAGGGGGCACGGCTACACCTTC. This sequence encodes CAWNRGHGYTF. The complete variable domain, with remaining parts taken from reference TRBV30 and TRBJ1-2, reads SQTIHQWPATLVQPVGSPLSLECTVEGTSNPNLYWYRQAAGRGLQLLFYSVGIGQISSEVPQNLSASRPQDRQFILSSKKLLLSDSGFYLCAWNRGHGYTFGSGTRLTVV.

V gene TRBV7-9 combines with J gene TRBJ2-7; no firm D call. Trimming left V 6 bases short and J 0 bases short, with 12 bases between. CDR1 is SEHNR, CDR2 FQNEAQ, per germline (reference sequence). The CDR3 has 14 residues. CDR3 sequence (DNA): TGTGCCAGCAGTTCGGACCGGAGCTCCTACGAGCAGTACTTC. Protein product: CASSSDRSSYEQYF.

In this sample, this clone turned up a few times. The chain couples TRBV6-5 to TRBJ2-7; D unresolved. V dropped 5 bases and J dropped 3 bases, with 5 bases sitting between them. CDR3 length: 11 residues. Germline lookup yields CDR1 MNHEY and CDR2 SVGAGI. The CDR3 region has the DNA TGTGCCAGCAGTCAGGACTACGAGCAGTACTTC. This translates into CASSQDYEQYF.

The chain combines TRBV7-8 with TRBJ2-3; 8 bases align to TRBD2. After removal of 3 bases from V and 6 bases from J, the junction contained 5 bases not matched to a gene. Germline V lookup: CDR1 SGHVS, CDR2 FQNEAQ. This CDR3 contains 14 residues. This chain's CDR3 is CASSFGGRSDTQYF. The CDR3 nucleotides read TGTGCCAGCAGCTTCGGCGGGAGGAGTGATACGCAGTATTTT.

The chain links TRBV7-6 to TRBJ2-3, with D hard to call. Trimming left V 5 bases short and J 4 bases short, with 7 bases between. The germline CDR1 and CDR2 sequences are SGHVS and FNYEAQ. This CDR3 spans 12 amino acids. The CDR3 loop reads CASSPLSDTQYF. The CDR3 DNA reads TGTGCCAGCAGCCCCCTCTCAGATACGCAGTATTTT.

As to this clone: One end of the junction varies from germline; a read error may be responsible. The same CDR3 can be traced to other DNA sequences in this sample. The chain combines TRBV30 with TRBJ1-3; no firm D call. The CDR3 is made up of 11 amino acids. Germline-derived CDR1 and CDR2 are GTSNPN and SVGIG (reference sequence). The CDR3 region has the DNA TGTGCCTGGTGGCCTGGAAACACTATATATTTT. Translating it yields CAWWPGNTIYF.

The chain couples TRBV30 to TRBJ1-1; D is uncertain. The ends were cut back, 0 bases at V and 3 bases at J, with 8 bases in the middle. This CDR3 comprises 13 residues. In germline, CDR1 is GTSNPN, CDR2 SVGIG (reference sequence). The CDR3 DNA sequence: TGTGCCTGGAGTGTACAACGGCACACTGAAGCTTTCTTT. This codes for CAWSVQRHTEAFF.

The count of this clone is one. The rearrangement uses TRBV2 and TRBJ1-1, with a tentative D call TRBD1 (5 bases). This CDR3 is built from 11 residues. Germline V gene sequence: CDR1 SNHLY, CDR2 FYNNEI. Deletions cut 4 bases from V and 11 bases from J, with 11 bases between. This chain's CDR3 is CASSGMGRAFF. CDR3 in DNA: TGTGCCAGCAGTGGGATGGGGCGCGCTTTCTTT.

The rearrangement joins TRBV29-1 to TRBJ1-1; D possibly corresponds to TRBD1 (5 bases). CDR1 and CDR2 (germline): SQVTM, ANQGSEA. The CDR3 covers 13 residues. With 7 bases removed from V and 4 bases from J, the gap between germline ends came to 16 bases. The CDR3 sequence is CSAGGVSGTEAFF. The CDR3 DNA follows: TGCAGCGCCGGAGGGGTGAGTGGCACTGAAGCTTTCTTT.

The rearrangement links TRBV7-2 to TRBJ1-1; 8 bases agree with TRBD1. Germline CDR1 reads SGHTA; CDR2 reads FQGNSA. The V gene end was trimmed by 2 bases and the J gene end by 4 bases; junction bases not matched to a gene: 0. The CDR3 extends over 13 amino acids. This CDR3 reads CASSLQGATEAFF. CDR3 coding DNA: TGTGCCAGCAGCTTACAGGGGGCCACTGAAGCTTTCTTT.

The CDR3 region has the DNA TGTGCCTCGAAAGACAGGGATTTCGCGAATGAGCAGTTCTTC. Its protein is CASKDRDFANEQFF. The J gene is TRBJ2-1, the V gene TRBV19; 7 nucleotides agree with TRBD1. CDR1 and CDR2 (germline): LNHDA, SQIVND (reference sequence). Trimming cost V 11 bases and J 7 bases; bases outside gene matches: 14. The CDR3 length is 14 residues.

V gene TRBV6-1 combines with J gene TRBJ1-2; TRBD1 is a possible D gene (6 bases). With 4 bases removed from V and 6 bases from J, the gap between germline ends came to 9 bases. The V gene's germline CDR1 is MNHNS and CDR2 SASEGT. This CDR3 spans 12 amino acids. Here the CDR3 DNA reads TGTGCCAGCAGTGTACAGGGCGATGGCTACACCTTC. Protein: CASSVQGDGYTF.

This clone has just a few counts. Written as DNA, the CDR3 is TGTGCCAGCAAACCTGGGACTAGCGGGAGGGACGAGCAGTACTTC. Residues: CASKPGTSGRDEQYF. This chain uses TRBV27 with TRBJ2-7; 16 bases map to TRBD2. V shed 7 bases and J 5 bases; nucleotides not matched to a gene: 5. This CDR3 has 15 residues. CDR1 is MNHEY, CDR2 SMNVEV, per germline (reference sequence).

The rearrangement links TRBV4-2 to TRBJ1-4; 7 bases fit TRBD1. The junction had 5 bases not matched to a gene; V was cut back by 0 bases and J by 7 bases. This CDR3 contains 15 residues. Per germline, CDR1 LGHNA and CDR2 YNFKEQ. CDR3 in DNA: TGTGCCAGCAGCCAAGAATCAGGGGGGGGTGAAAAACTGTTTTTT. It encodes CASSQESGGGEKLFF.

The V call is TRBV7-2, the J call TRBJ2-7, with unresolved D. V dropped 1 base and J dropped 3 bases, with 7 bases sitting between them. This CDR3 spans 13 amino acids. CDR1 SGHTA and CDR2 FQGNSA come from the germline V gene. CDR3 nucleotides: TGTGCCAGCAGCTTAGACACCAGCTACGAGCAGTACTTC. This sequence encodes CASSLDTSYEQYF.

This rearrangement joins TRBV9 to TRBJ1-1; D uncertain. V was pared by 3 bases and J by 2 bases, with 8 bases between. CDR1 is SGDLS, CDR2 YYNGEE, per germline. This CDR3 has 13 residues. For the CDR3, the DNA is TGTGCCAGCAGCGCCGACGAAAACACTGAAGCTTTCTTT. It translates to CASSADENTEAFF.

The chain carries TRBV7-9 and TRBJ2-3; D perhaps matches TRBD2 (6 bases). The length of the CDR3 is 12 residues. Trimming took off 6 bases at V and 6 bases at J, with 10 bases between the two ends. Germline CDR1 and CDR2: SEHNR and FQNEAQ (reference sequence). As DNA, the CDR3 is TGTGCCAGCAGTCAGGCGGGGGATACGCAGTATTTT. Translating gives CASSQAGDTQYF.

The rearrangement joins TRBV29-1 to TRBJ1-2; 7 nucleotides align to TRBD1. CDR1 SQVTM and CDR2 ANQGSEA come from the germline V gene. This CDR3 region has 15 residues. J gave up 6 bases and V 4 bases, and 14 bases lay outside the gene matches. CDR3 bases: TGCAGCGTTGTCAGGGCAGGGGGTGAAGGGGATGGCTACACCTTC. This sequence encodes CSVVRAGGEGDGYTF.

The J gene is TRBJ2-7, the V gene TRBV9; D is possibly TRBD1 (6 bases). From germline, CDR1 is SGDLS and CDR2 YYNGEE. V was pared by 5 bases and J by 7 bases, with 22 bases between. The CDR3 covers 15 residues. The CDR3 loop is CASSPEQGKLGEQYF. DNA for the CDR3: TGTGCCAGCAGTCCCGAACAGGGAAAGTTGGGGGAGCAGTACTTC.

CDR3 loop: CASSSMASPGELFF. Written as DNA, the CDR3 is TGTGCCAGCAGCTCCATGGCTAGCCCGGGGGAGCTGTTTTTT. The V gene is TRBV9, the J gene TRBJ2-2; D is perhaps TRBD2 (5 bases). This CDR3 has 14 amino acids. The ends were cut back, 4 bases at V and 8 bases at J, with 15 bases in the middle. Germline lookup yields CDR1 SGDLS and CDR2 YYNGEE.

DNA for the CDR3: TGTGCCAGCAGTCCGGGACAGGGGTTCAATGAGCAGTTCTTC. It codes for CASSPGQGFNEQFF. The chain is built from TRBV2 and TRBJ2-1; 10 bases line up with TRBD1. Germline V gene sequence: CDR1 SNHLY, CDR2 FYNNEI. The length of the CDR3 is 14 residues. Losses at the gene ends were 5 bases for V and 6 bases for J; bases not matched to a gene: 4.

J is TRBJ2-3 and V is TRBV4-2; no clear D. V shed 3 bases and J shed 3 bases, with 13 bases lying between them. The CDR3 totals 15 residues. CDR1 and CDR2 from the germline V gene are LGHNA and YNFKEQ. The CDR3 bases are TGTGCCAGCAGCCAGCCGGGCCCGTCGACAGATACGCAGTATTTT. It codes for CASSQPGPSTDTQYF.